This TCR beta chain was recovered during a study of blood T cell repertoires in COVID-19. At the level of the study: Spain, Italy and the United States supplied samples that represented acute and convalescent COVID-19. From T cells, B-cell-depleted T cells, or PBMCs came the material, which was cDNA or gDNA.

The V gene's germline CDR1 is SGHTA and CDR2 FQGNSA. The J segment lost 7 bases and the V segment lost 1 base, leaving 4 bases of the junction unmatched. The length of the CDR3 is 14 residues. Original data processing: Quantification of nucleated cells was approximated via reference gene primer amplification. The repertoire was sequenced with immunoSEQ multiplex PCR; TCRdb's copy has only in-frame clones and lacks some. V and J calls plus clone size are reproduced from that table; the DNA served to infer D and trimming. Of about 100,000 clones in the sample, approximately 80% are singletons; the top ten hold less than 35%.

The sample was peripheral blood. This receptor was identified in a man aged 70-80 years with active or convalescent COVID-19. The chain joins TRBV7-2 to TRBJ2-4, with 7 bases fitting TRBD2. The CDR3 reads CASSLDGTTNIQYF. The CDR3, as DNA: TGTGCCAGCAGCTTAGATGGGACTACCAACATTCAGTACTTC.